This T cell receptor (beta chain) was documented in a study of early T cells in non-severe SARS-CoV-2 infection. Study as a whole: Chains were not paired, and sequencing was done on bulk RNA from unsorted whole blood. Whole-study findings and limits: Clonotype matching in VDJdb favored anti-spike CD8 responses and did not capture private and CD4 specificities.

Unique molecular identifiers were attached to individual cDNA molecules. TCRdb re-analysed the 5' RACE reads in MiXCR, keeping a single row per CDR3 protein. The data hold approximately 44,000 distinct CDR3 sequences, with 9% to 15% observed a single time. The length of the CDR3 is 15 residues. Trimming left V 8 bases short and J 0 bases short, with 15 bases between. CDR1 SNHLY and CDR2 FYNNEI come from the germline V gene. Concerning this clonotype: Its target is not known.

The receptor was isolated from an adult who was a healthcare worker with PCR-confirmed SARS-CoV-2 infection or an uninfected control (not recorded which). The chain employs TRBV2 and TRBJ2-3; possibly TRBD2 for D (5 bases). The source material was whole blood. The CDR3 DNA reads as TGTGCCAGCGAGGGTGATGGCGGCAGCACAGATACGCAGTATTTT. Amino acids: CASEGDGGSTDTQYF. Based on the CDR3 plus reference TRBV2 and TRBJ2-3, the full variable domain is EPEVTQTPSHQVTQMGQEVILRCVPISNHLYFYWYRQILGQKVEFLVSFYNNEISEKSEIFDDQFSVERPDGSNFTLKIRSTKLEDSAMYFCASEGDGGSTDTQYFGPGTRLTVL.